This TCR beta chain was observed in a study of CD8+CD57+ T cells in acquired aplastic anemia. Findings and caveats of the study: It was found that fewer than 35 CD8+ CDR3 sequences were shared between patients and controls.

Patients sequenced had flow cytometry evidence of CD8+CD57+ cell expansion. The TCR beta profiling, which covered VDJ combination and CDR3 sequence, was carried out using genomic DNA as the template. TCRdb re-called the reads through MiXCR, storing one row per CDR3 protein. The table has under 200,000 distinct CDR3 sequences, nearly 50% seen once; the top ten hold 9.7%. The germline V gene has CDR1 SGHRS and CDR2 YFSETQ. V lost 2 bases and J lost 4; bases outside the gene matches: 7. This CDR3 is 15 amino acids long. The table lists this clonotype with many counts. Its antigen is unidentified. The sample taken for sequencing was sorted CD4+, CD8+, or CD8+CD57+ T cells (not recorded which) from PBMCs. V and J are TRBV5-1 and TRBJ2-7; 9 bases line up with TRBD1. The sequence was obtained from a human donor with aplastic anemia. DNA for the CDR3: TGCGCCAGCAGCTTAGGGGGACAGGGTTTATACGAGCAGTACTTC. Translation gives CASSLGGQGLYEQYF.